Shown below are 20 T cell receptor beta chains from a single sample sequenced in a study of T cells in localized non-small cell lung cancer. The protocol was immunoSEQ multiplex PCR, while the TCRdb copy is restricted to in-frame clones and leaves out a portion. This table has around 94,000 clones, approximately 90% appearing once. The source was peripheral blood, collected before any cancer treatment. Receptor source: a man aged 40-75 years with stage I squamous cell lung carcinoma.

The chain links TRBV4-1 to TRBJ2-2; 13 bases fit TRBD2. The CDR3 loop spans 18 amino acids. Germline lookup yields CDR1 MGHRA and CDR2 YSYEKL. With 4 bases clipped from V and 5 bases from J, the junction kept 10 bases outside the gene matches. This CDR3 is CASSPRTSGGLGTGELFF. The CDR3 nucleotides read TGCGCCAGCAGCCCACGGACTAGCGGGGGCCTGGGGACCGGGGAGCTGTTTTTT.

The chain employs TRBV7-8 and TRBJ1-2; maybe TRBD1 (6 bases). The CDR3 is 17 amino acids. From germline, CDR1 is SGHVS and CDR2 FQNEAQ. V lost 6 bases to trimming and J lost 0 bases, with 20 bases between them. The CDR3 coding sequence is TGTGCCAGCAGAACCAGGGGACGGGGTGAGGCTAACTATGGCTACACCTTC. It specifies CASRTRGRGEANYGYTF.

The chain uses TRBV18 and TRBJ2-7; D might be TRBD1 (6 bases). Trimming removed 6 bases from V and 2 bases from J, with 17 bases in between. The length of the CDR3 is 15 residues. Germline V gene lookup returns CDR1 KGHSH and CDR2 LQKENI. DNA of the CDR3: TGTGCCAGCTCCCAGTCCGGGACAAACACCTACGAGCAGTACTTC. It is translated as CASSQSGTNTYEQYF.

The chain joins TRBV2 to TRBJ2-2; the D gene is possibly TRBD2 (6 bases). The CDR3 runs 17 residues. The germline V gene encodes CDR1 SNHLY and CDR2 FYNNEI. V gave up 4 bases and J gave up 0 bases, with 15 bases separating them. Here the CDR3 reads CASSGLRAGPNTGELFF. CDR3 nucleotides: TGTGCCAGCAGTGGCTTGCGGGCGGGGCCGAACACCGGGGAGCTGTTTTTT.

This clone showed up just once. The chain's CDR3 is CASTPSWVAGGIEQFF. CDR3 nucleotide sequence: TGTGCCAGCACCCCATCTTGGGTAGCGGGGGGGATTGAGCAGTTCTTC. This chain connects TRBV9 to TRBJ2-1; TRBD2 aligns across 11 bases. The V segment lost 6 bases and the J segment 9 bases; nucleotides outside the gene matches: 14. The CDR3 runs to 16 residues. Germline V CDR1 and CDR2: SGDLS, YYNGEE.

This chain uses TRBV6-1 with TRBJ2-3; D is unclear. Trimming took 4 bases from V and 4 from J, leaving 3 bases between them. The CDR3 length is 11 residues. Germline CDR1 MNHNS, CDR2 SASEGT. The CDR3 coding sequence is TGTGCCAGCAGTGTGGCAGATACGCAGTATTTT. It is translated as CASSVADTQYF.

The chain has TRBV5-1 and TRBJ2-5; the D is unclear. The CDR3 runs to 13 residues. The V gene lost 7 bases and the J gene lost 3 bases, with 13 bases spanning the gap. Germline V CDR1 and CDR2: SGHRS, YFSETQ. The CDR3 nucleotides are TGCGCCAGCCGCCTACGGTCCGAAGAGACCCAGTACTTC. This gives the protein CASRLRSEETQYF.

This chain connects TRBV10-3 to TRBJ1-1; D not resolved. V was trimmed by 4 bases and J by 4 bases, leaving 13 bases between them. The CDR3 is made up of 14 amino acids. The germline V gene has CDR1 ENHRY and CDR2 SYGVKD. In DNA, the CDR3 is TGTGCCATCAGTGGTAAACCAGAAAGCACTGAAGCTTTCTTT. This encodes CAISGKPESTEAFF.

V is TRBV6-1 and J is TRBJ2-7; a possible D gene is TRBD1 (6 bases). Germline loops: CDR1 MNHNS, CDR2 SASEGT. V dropped 0 bases and J dropped 1 base, with 10 bases sitting between them. This CDR3 spans 15 amino acids. The CDR3 nucleotides read TGTGCCAGCAGTGAAGCGCGAAGGGGGTCCTACGAGCAGTACTTC. It encodes CASSEARRGSYEQYF.

This sequence joins TRBV9 and TRBJ1-1, with D perhaps matching TRBD1 (5 bases). The V gene lost 2 bases and the J gene lost 5 bases, with 10 bases spanning the gap. The length of the CDR3 is 13 residues. Germline CDR1 SGDLS, CDR2 YYNGEE. The CDR3 nucleotides are TGTGCCAGCAGCGTCGGACACCTTACTGAAGCTTTCTTT. Translating it yields CASSVGHLTEAFF.

The J gene is TRBJ2-5, the V gene TRBV2, with 9 bases fitting TRBD1. The CDR3 is 14 residues long. Germline V CDR1 and CDR2: SNHLY, FYNNEI. The V segment lost 2 bases and the J segment 5 bases; nucleotides outside the gene matches: 3. CDR3 sequence: CASSERDRGETQYF. The CDR3 DNA is TGTGCCAGCAGTGAACGAGACAGGGGGGAGACCCAGTACTTC.

A single count supports this clone. The chain links TRBV5-1 to TRBJ2-7, with TRBD1 matching over 7 bases. The CDR3 sequence is 13 residues long. The germline V gene has CDR1 SGHRS and CDR2 YFSETQ. V shed 5 bases, J shed 6 bases, and the junction held 8 bases outside the gene matches. CDR3 nucleotide sequence: TGCGCCAGCAGTTTTGACTGGGACAGCGAGCAGTACTTC. This sequence encodes CASSFDWDSEQYF.

This rearrangement joins TRBV2 to TRBJ2-7; unclear D gene. Germline lookup yields CDR1 SNHLY and CDR2 FYNNEI. The germline V and J ends were trimmed by 4 bases and 3 bases, with 10 bases remaining between them. The CDR3 totals 13 residues. CDR3 nucleotide sequence: TGTGCCAGCAGTGTGAGGCCCTACTACGAGCAGTACTTC. Protein: CASSVRPYYEQYF.

This clone was seen a few times. The V call is TRBV18, the J call TRBJ1-1, with D unclear. The CDR3 contains 14 residues. Trimming stripped 0 bases from V and 6 bases from J, with 11 bases between. Germline CDR1 reads KGHSH; CDR2 reads LQKENI. CDR3 nucleotides: TGTGCCAGCTCACCACCGCGTACCGCGCCTGAAGCTTTCTTT. Encoded protein: CASSPPRTAPEAFF.

The chain couples TRBV2 to TRBJ2-5; 12 nucleotides align to TRBD2. Germline V gene lookup returns CDR1 SNHLY and CDR2 FYNNEI. The CDR3 spans 16 residues. Unmatched junction bases numbered 5, after V lost 5 bases and J lost 1 base. Here the CDR3 reads CASSTPLAGGQETQYF. The CDR3 DNA sequence: TGTGCCAGCAGTACACCACTAGCGGGGGGCCAAGAGACCCAGTACTTC.

The genes are TRBV5-1 and TRBJ2-5; no definite D call. The germline CDR1 and CDR2 sequences are SGHRS and YFSETQ. This CDR3 is 11 amino acids long. Trimming took 3 bases from V and 3 from J, leaving 3 bases between them. The CDR3 nucleotides read TGCGCCAGCAGCTATGAAGAGACCCAGTACTTC. Its protein product is CASSYEETQYF.

The genes are TRBV5-1 and TRBJ2-3, with 9 nucleotides matching TRBD2. After removal of 0 bases from V and 8 bases from J, the junction contained 7 bases not matched to a gene. CDR3 length: 15 amino acids. In germline, CDR1 is SGHRS, CDR2 YFSETQ. This CDR3 reads CASSLGGGSGGTQYF. The CDR3 DNA follows: TGCGCCAGCAGCTTGGGAGGTGGTAGCGGGGGTACGCAGTATTTT.

The chain uses TRBV6-1 and TRBJ1-4; D not certain. CDR3 length: 17 amino acids. Trimming stripped 4 bases from V and 8 bases from J, with 23 bases between. Germline CDR1 is MNHNS and CDR2 is SASEGT. The CDR3 DNA reads as TGTGCCAGCAGTGTTGCCGGGCGCCTTAACTCGAGGGAAAAACTGTTTTTT. Translating it yields CASSVAGRLNSREKLFF.

The gene calls are TRBV5-1 and TRBJ1-1; a weak D match, TRBD1 (6 bases). CDR3 length equals 13 residues. The germline V and J ends were trimmed by 0 bases and 8 bases, with 11 bases remaining between them. The V gene's germline CDR1 is SGHRS and CDR2 YFSETQ. The CDR3 protein is CASSLDPTGEAFF. In DNA form, the CDR3 reads TGCGCCAGCAGCTTGGACCCGACAGGAGAAGCTTTCTTT.

This rearrangement joins TRBV7-9 to TRBJ1-1; TRBD1 agrees at 7 bases. V shed 4 bases, J shed 6 bases, and the junction held 14 bases outside the gene matches. CDR3 length: 16 amino acids. CDR1 is SEHNR, CDR2 FQNEAQ, per germline (reference sequence). The CDR3 loop is CASSSWTGPSLAEAFF. CDR3 DNA: TGTGCCAGCAGCTCTTGGACAGGCCCGAGCCTGGCTGAAGCTTTCTTT. Filled out from reference TRBV7-9 and TRBJ1-1, the complete variable domain reads DTGVSQNPRHKITKRGQNVTFRCDPISEHNRLYWYRQTLGQGPEFLTYFQNEAQLEKSRLLSDRFSAERPKGSFSTLEIQRTEQGDSAMYLCASSSWTGPSLAEAFFGQGTRLTVV.